Listed here is a single T cell receptor (beta chain). Its binding antigen is unknown. Qualities for individual bases were not recorded, and no much larger clone is one base off. This sample is drawn from a study of radiation and T cells in renal cell carcinoma (dated by TCRdb to 2020 to 2022). Background for the entire study: Samples came from a clinical trial, in which primary renal cell carcinomas received 15 Gy stereotactic body radiation therapy followed by nephrectomy 4 weeks later. TCR beta sequencing covered roughly 53 samples in total, comprising some 26 tumors and approximately 27 peripheral blood samples. Across all 55 or so samples, several million unique CDR3 nucleotide sequences, encoding about 3,000,000 unique CDR3 amino acid sequences, were identified.

TCR beta libraries were generated from genomic DNA with the immunoSEQ kit, following the manufacturer's recommendations. Library preparation used a first multiplex PCR with proprietary primers, then a second PCR adding unique barcodes, with bead cleanups after each round. A kit-provided positive control reaction and a negative control reaction were included in every sample batch. The final libraries underwent checking on an Agilent 4200 TapeStation D1000 ScreenTape, volumetric pooling, and quantification by qPCR. An Illumina NextSeq500 fitted with a MidOutput 150-cycle cartridge performed the sequencing, running 156 Read1 cycles and 15 Index1 cycles with the kit's custom primers. The pooled library was loaded at 1.0 pM, and around 18% PhiX control was spiked in. Regarding the original processing steps: Vendor-processed data were analyzed in R, with a clonotype defined as all T cells sharing the same CDR3 nucleotide sequence. In the clone abundance analyses, frequencies in each sample were normalized to that sample's 10,000 most abundant clones. Public T cell clones, which averaged fewer than five per sample, were removed prior to analysis. Tumor-enriched and baseline blood-enriched clonotypes were defined by at least a 32-fold difference in abundance between compartments. A beta-binomial differential abundance model was used to identify clonotypes that were expanded or contracted between blood time points. Similarity between tumor and blood repertoires was quantified using the Baroni-Urbani and Buser coefficient, and groups were compared with two-tailed Wilcoxon tests in R. In TCRdb, the immuneACCESS table is reduced to in-frame sequences with V and J assigned. These tables do not hold every clone; where another copy was compared, an unresolved V gene accounts for under half, and the others remain unexplained. V and J calls and clone size come straight from that table; D and trimming were deduced from the DNA. In all, the sample holds some 130,000 clones, and approximately 80% of those were seen once. The ten largest account for 1.5% to 2% of the sample.

Overall results and qualifications from the work: Because no pretreatment tumor biopsies were available, whether clonotypes were present in the tumor at baseline could not be determined. Changes in the blood repertoire were not tracked past 4 weeks after treatment. In blood, the top tumor clonotypes increased from baseline to 2 weeks after radiation and then shrank by 4 weeks, which suggests a temporary expansion of tumor-resident clones. With a single-armed trial design, the study had no way to address how radiation dose or scheduling affects the TCR repertoire.

Explained via the paper, the time point label denotes: blood 2 weeks post-SBRT. The treatment or condition label here, explained by the study, means: 15 Gy SBRT to primary tumor, nephrectomy 4 weeks later. To follow tumor-enriched clonotypes, serial peripheral blood was collected from radiation-treated patients at baseline and at 2 weeks and 4 weeks after SBRT. Renal cell carcinoma with clear cell pathology was present in all patients. The QIAamp DNA Blood Mini Kit (Qiagen) was used to prepare genomic DNA for TCR sequencing. The analyses included only samples that passed all quality control checks. Specimen: blood, collected from a patient whose treatment included radiotherapy and nephrectomy. The clonotype was recovered from a woman between 55 and 75 years old with renal cell carcinoma.

The CDR3 loop reads CASFGQGATEAFF. The DNA sequence is as follows: TGTGCCAGCTTCGGACAGGGGGCCACTGAAGCTTTCTTT. Recombination linked TRBV18 to TRBJ1-1, with 11 bases aligning to TRBD1. Germline trimming amounts to 7 bases on V and 4 bases on J, with 2 as the count of junction bases outside the gene matches. Measured from the cysteine to the phenylalanine, the CDR3 is 13 residues long. Solely the CDR3 DNA is kept, with 39 bases framed from the first base. Via the germline V gene, CDR1 is KGHSH and CDR2 LQKENI.